The sequence of this TCR beta chain was determined in a study of blood T cell repertoires in COVID-19 (TCRdb year 2020). Concerning the study at large: Samples from collaborators originated in the United States, Italy and Spain and spanned both the acute and convalescent phases of COVID-19. A de-identified subject ID, COVID-19 status, age in years and sex were almost always included in the sample metadata. Samples came from the ongoing ImmuneRACE study (first 160 participants) plus 1,254 subjects from 6 global collaborators. Where available, HLA class I and class II types were taken from metadata supplied by the sample provider and were not determined by assay-based typing. The dataset comprised deeply sampled blood TCRbeta repertoires from subjects exposed to, actively infected with, or recovered from COVID-19. The material from the prospective study consisted of cDNA or gDNA derived from T cells, B-cell-depleted T cells, or PBMCs. The repertoires were released in a freely available public database meant as a resource for research on the immune response to SARS-CoV-2. On the study overall, not on this receptor specifically: Clinical and demographic metadata were provided uncurated, with the amount varying by source and participant.

A second Seattle source provided samples from volunteer blood donors who had recovered from COVID-19. Whole blood was collected in K2EDTA tubes by collaborating institutions according to the institutions' own protocols. For TCRbeta analysis, collaborator samples were shipped as frozen whole blood, as isolated PBMCs, or as DNA extracted from either sample type. TCRbeta CDR3 regions were amplified from genomic DNA using the immunoSEQ Assay, a bias-controlled multiplex PCR. For the original study's pipeline: Nucleated cell counts per sample were estimated from amplification of reference gene primers within the assay. To quantify the absolute abundance of each unique TCRbeta CDR3 rearrangement, sequence reads were collapsed and filtered. For each sample, productive Simpson clonality was calculated by taking the square root of Simpson's diversity index across productive rearrangements. TCRdb obtained this table from immuneACCESS and retained in-frame rearrangements with V and J assigned. These tables miss some clones; where compared with another copy, unresolved V genes account for less than half of the shortfall, and the remainder is unexplained. V and J calls and clone size follow that table, whereas D and trimming were derived from the DNA. Across this sample there are 200,000 to 250,000 clones, with approximately 81% seen only once. Of the sample, 2.9% is held by the ten largest clones.

Including cysteine and phenylalanine, the CDR3 has 13 amino acids. Kept here is only the CDR3 DNA, which spans 39 bases and is read in frame from base 1. CDR1 SSHAT and CDR2 FNYEAQ are derived from the germline V gene (reference sequence). V and J are trimmed by 5 bases and 5 bases, and the gene matches miss 3 bases of the junction. Remarks on this clone: The clone's antigen remains unknown. Base-call qualities are not available, and no considerably larger clone is one nucleotide away.

This receptor was obtained from a man over 45 who had recovered from COVID-19. Sequences were obtained from peripheral blood. The chain links TRBV7-7 with TRBJ2-5, with 9 junctional bases fitting TRBD1. The nucleotides are TGTGCCAGCAGCCCAGACAGGGGGGAGACCCAGTACTTC. Translated, this gives CASSPDRGETQYF. Beyond the CDR3, the reference TRBV7-7 and TRBJ2-5 genes provide the residues; the full variable domain reads: GAGVSQSPRYKVTKRGQDVTLRCDPISSHATLYWYQQALGQGPEFLTYFNYEAQPDKSGLPSDRFSAERPEGSISTLTIQRTEQRDSAMYRCASSPDRGETQYFGPGTRLLVL.